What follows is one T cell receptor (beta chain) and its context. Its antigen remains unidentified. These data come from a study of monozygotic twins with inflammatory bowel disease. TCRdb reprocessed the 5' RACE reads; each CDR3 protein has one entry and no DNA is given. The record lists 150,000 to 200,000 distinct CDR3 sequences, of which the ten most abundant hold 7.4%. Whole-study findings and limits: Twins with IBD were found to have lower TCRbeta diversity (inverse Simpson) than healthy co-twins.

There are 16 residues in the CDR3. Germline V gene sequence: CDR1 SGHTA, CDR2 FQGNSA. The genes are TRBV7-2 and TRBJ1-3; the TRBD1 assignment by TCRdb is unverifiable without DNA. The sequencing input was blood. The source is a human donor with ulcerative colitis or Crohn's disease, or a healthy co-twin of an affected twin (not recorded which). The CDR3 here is CASSLNGGHSGNTIYF.